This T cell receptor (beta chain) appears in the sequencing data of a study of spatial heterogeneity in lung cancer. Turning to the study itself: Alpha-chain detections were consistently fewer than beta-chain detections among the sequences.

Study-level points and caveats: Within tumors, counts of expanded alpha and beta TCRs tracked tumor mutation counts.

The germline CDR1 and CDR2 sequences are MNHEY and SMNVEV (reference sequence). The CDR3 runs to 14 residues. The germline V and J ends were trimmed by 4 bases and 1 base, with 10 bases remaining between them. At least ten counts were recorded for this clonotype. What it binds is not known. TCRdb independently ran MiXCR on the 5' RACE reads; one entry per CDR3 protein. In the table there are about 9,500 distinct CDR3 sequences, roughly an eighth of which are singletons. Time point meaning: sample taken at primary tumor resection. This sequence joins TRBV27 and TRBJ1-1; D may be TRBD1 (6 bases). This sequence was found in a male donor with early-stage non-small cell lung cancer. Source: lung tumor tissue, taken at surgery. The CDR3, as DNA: TGTGCCAGCAGTTGGGTACAGGGGAACACTGAAGCTTTCTTT. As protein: CASSWVQGNTEAFF.